The 21 T cell receptor beta chains below were found in one sample sequenced in a study of shared clonotypes between healthy human individuals. The protocol was immunoSEQ multiplex PCR, while the TCRdb copy is restricted to in-frame clones and leaves out a portion. The table shows about 2,100,000 clones, with roughly 91% occurring only once. Naivety among CD8 cells was defined by CD45RO negativity and positive CCR7 selection, thereby excluding terminally differentiated effector memory CD45RA+ cells. The sample taken for sequencing was naive CD8+ T cells from PBMCs. The receptors originated from a man between 18 and 35 years old in good health. Some clones in this sample may be carry-over from other donors' samples.

CDR3 sequence: CASAIVVGMVSGYTF. CDR3 DNA sequence: TGTGCCAGTGCCATTGTTGTGGGCATGGTGTCTGGCTACACCTTC. The chain has TRBV6-5 and TRBJ1-2, with D uncertain. The germline V gene encodes CDR1 MNHEY and CDR2 SVGAGI. The V end lost 9 bases, the J end lost 7 bases, and 24 bases lay between the germline ends. The CDR3 runs to 15 residues.

The chain uses TRBV19 and TRBJ2-5, with TRBD2 matching 14 bases. Trimming cost V 4 bases and J 4 bases; bases outside gene matches: 5. This CDR3 comprises 16 residues. Germline CDR1 LNHDA, CDR2 SQIVND (reference sequence). Here the CDR3 reads CASSNPTSGRGETQYF. CDR3 in DNA: TGTGCCAGTAGTAACCCGACTAGCGGGAGGGGAGAGACCCAGTACTTC.

The chain recombines TRBV19 with TRBJ2-1, with 7 bases lining up with TRBD1. V lost 6 bases to trimming and J lost 5 bases; unmatched junction nucleotides: 10. CDR3 size: 15 residues. Germline loops: CDR1 LNHDA, CDR2 SQIVND (reference sequence). The CDR3 sequence: CASSGTETVHNEQFF. CDR3 DNA: TGTGCCAGTAGCGGGACAGAGACTGTACACAATGAGCAGTTCTTC.

V usage is TRBV27 and J usage is TRBJ1-2; D is ambiguous. With 0 bases removed from V and 2 bases from J, the gap between germline ends came to 16 bases. Germline loops: CDR1 MNHEY, CDR2 SMNVEV (reference sequence). The CDR3 has 17 residues. CDR3 sequence (DNA): TGTGCCAGCAGTTTATCGCTAGGAGACGCCTTGAACTATGGCTACACCTTC. Translating gives CASSLSLGDALNYGYTF.

Turning to this clone: A junction boundary mismatches the germline segment, possibly from a read error. V is TRBV25-1 and J is TRBJ2-7; 10 bases map to TRBD2. The CDR3 extends over 13 amino acids. Germline V lookup: CDR1 MGHDK, CDR2 SYGVNS. In DNA form, the CDR3 reads TGTGTCAGCACCCGAGCGGGAGGGCAAGAGCAGTACTTC. This codes for CVSTRAGGQEQYF.

This chain uses TRBV7-6 with TRBJ2-7; no definite D call. V dropped 5 bases and J dropped 1 base, with 12 bases sitting between them. The germline CDR1 and CDR2 sequences are SGHVS and FNYEAQ. The CDR3 has 14 amino acids. The CDR3 DNA reads TGTGCCAGCAGCCCCCTAATCCAGTCCTACGAGCAGTACTTC. Amino acid sequence: CASSPLIQSYEQYF.

This clone has just one count. This chain joins TRBV7-9 and TRBJ2-3; D uncertain. Germline values: CDR1 SEHNR, CDR2 FQNEAQ (reference sequence). The CDR3 has 11 residues. Trimming left V 4 bases short and J 5 bases short, with 4 bases between. Written as DNA, the CDR3 is TGTGCCAGCAGCTACCGAGATACGCAGTATTTT. Translating gives CASSYRDTQYF.

The rearrangement uses TRBV27 and TRBJ2-3, with 7 bases that match TRBD2. CDR3 length equals 14 residues. Germline loops: CDR1 MNHEY, CDR2 SMNVEV (reference sequence). With V trimmed by 5 bases and J by 9 bases, 11 bases remained unmatched. The CDR3 loop is CASSPPVGRETQYF. CDR3 coding DNA: TGTGCCAGCAGTCCGCCGGTTGGGCGGGAGACGCAGTATTTT.

For this clone: The sample holds other DNA sequences that translate to the same CDR3. The chain recombines TRBV5-4 with TRBJ1-1; 7 nucleotides agree with TRBD1. The CDR3 has 14 residues. CDR1 is SGHNT and CDR2 is YYREEE in the germline V gene (reference sequence). V trimming: 2 bases; J trimming: 3 bases; junction bases outside the gene matches: 4. DNA of the CDR3: TGTGCCAGCAGCTTTTTAGGGGGCGACACTGAAGCTTTCTTT. Residues: CASSFLGGDTEAFF.

The chain uses TRBV7-9 and TRBJ2-5; D remains unclear. Germline values: CDR1 SEHNR, CDR2 FQNEAQ (reference sequence). Trimming stripped 5 bases from V and 0 bases from J, with 22 bases between. CDR3 length equals 18 residues. CDR3 sequence (DNA): TGTGCCAGCAGCACTCCCAAGGGTGGCAGCCAGTACCAAGAGACCCAGTACTTC. Its protein product is CASSTPKGGSQYQETQYF.

In its sample, this clone was seen a few times. This chain links TRBV19 with TRBJ1-1; D not certain. The CDR3 sequence is 12 residues long. Germline V gene data show CDR1 as LNHDA and CDR2 as SQIVND (reference sequence). The V and J ends lost 5 bases and 8 bases respectively, with 12 bases between them. The CDR3 DNA follows: TGTGCCAGTAGTCCGATAACCGAGGAAGCTTTCTTT. It translates to CASSPITEEAFF.

V and J are TRBV6-5 and TRBJ1-1, with a tentative D call TRBD1 (6 bases). The V end was cut by 0 bases, the J end by 1 base, with 9 bases between. This CDR3 is built from 15 residues. Looked up from germline, CDR1 is MNHEY and CDR2 is SVGAGI. The CDR3 loop reads CASSYSGQTNTEAFF. CDR3 DNA: TGTGCCAGCAGTTACTCGGGACAAACGAACACTGAAGCTTTCTTT.

The chain combines TRBV9 with TRBJ2-1, with D tentatively TRBD1 (5 bases). Germline values: CDR1 SGDLS, CDR2 YYNGEE. Trimming took 0 bases from V and 3 from J, leaving 16 bases between them. This CDR3 is 17 amino acids long. The CDR3 sequence is CASSVEGFRYYYNEQFF. Written as DNA, the CDR3 is TGTGCCAGCAGCGTAGAGGGGTTCAGGTACTACTACAATGAGCAGTTCTTC.

The chain recombines TRBV6-6 with TRBJ2-3; weak D call: TRBD1 (6 bases). Trimming pared 5 bases from V and 5 bases from J, leaving 20 bases between. CDR3 length equals 16 residues. The germline V gene encodes CDR1 MNHNY and CDR2 SVGAGI (reference sequence). CDR3 region: CASSTGTIPPQDTQYF. For the CDR3, the DNA is TGTGCCAGCAGTACCGGGACAATCCCTCCACAAGATACGCAGTATTTT.

As concerns this clone: At the DNA level, this CDR3 is encoded by other sequences in the same sample as well. The V gene is TRBV4-3, the J gene TRBJ2-1, with D uncertain. The CDR3 contains 15 residues. Between the trimmed V and J ends, which lost 1 base and 0 bases, there was a span of 7 bases. Germline CDR1 is LGHNA and CDR2 is YSLEER. This CDR3 reads CASSQGISSYNEQFF. The CDR3 region has the DNA TGCGCCAGCAGCCAAGGGATAAGCTCCTACAATGAGCAGTTCTTC.

V usage is TRBV7-9 and J usage is TRBJ2-1; TRBD1 matches at 7 bases. Trimming at V came to 4 bases and at J to 5 bases, leaving 2 bases not matched to a gene. Germline V gene lookup returns CDR1 SEHNR and CDR2 FQNEAQ (reference sequence). The CDR3 consists of 13 residues. DNA of the CDR3: TGTGCCAGCAGCTCGACAGGGCACAATGAGCAGTTCTTC. Residues: CASSSTGHNEQFF.

As DNA, the CDR3 is TGTGCCAGCAGGCGGAGAAGATCCTACGAGCAGTACTTC. Protein: CASRRRRSYEQYF. The chain has TRBV6-6 and TRBJ2-7; D not certain. The CDR3 runs to 13 residues. Trimming left V 6 bases short and J 1 base short, with 10 bases between. Germline-derived CDR1 and CDR2 are MNHNY and SVGAGI (reference sequence).

This clone appeared a single time. The chain carries TRBV23-1 and TRBJ2-5; the match to TRBD1 covers 7 bases. TRBV23-1 is an ORF, and what it does is uncertain. V was pared by 8 bases and J by 6 bases, with 12 bases of the junction left unmatched. This CDR3 has 14 amino acids. Written as DNA, the CDR3 is TGCGCCAGCCTCCGAGGGGCAGGGGGAAAGACCCAGTACTTC. Translating it yields CASLRGAGGKTQYF.

The chain combines TRBV28 with TRBJ1-2; D is possibly TRBD1 (6 bases). This CDR3 comprises 16 residues. Germline CDR1 and CDR2: MDHEN and SYDVKM. The ends were cut back, 6 bases at V and 6 bases at J, with 23 bases in the middle. CDR3 sequence (DNA): TGTGCCAGCAGCGCCTCCATAAACAGGGTGGCGCATGGCTACACCTTC. This encodes CASSASINRVAHGYTF.

As for this clone: This sample includes further DNA sequences coding for the same CDR3. The CDR3 region has the DNA TGTGCCAGCAGTTTGGGCACTAATCAGCCCCAGCATTTT. As protein: CASSLGTNQPQHF. This chain links TRBV27 with TRBJ1-5; no definite D call. CDR3 length equals 13 residues. V was clipped by 3 bases and J by 4 bases, with 7 bases between them. Germline V gene lookup returns CDR1 MNHEY and CDR2 SMNVEV (reference sequence).

V gene TRBV27 combines with J gene TRBJ1-1, with D perhaps TRBD1 (6 bases). The germline gives CDR1 MNHEY, CDR2 SMNVEV (reference sequence). The CDR3 contains 15 residues. Trimming removed 3 bases from V and 5 bases from J, with 16 bases in between. The CDR3, as DNA: TGTGCCAGCAGTTTCGGGGGGGCTACTAGGACTGAAGCTTTCTTT. It is translated as CASSFGGATRTEAFF.